Presented here are 17 T cell receptor beta chains from one specimen sequenced in a study of shared clonotypes between healthy human individuals. The table came from immunoSEQ multiplex PCR; TCRdb's copy has only in-frame clones and leaves some out. The data show fewer than 550,000 clones, around 79% seen once. Specimen: PBMCs. Every receptor here comes from a woman in her thirties or forties in good health. Some clones in this sample may be carry-over from other donors' samples.

The chain joins TRBV5-1 to TRBJ1-2; D may be TRBD1 (6 bases). CDR1 is SGHRS, CDR2 YFSETQ, per germline. The CDR3 runs 16 residues. Trimming shortened V by 0 bases and J by 6 bases, and 18 bases separated the two germline ends. The CDR3 sequence: CASSLGGTGSWDGYTF. In DNA form, the CDR3 reads TGCGCCAGCAGCTTGGGGGGAACAGGGTCGTGGGATGGCTACACCTTC.

The rearrangement uses TRBV19 and TRBJ1-1; the match to TRBD1 covers 7 bases. The CDR3 has 12 residues. Losses at the gene ends were 6 bases for V and 3 bases for J; bases not matched to a gene: 1. The V gene's germline CDR1 is LNHDA and CDR2 SQIVND (reference sequence). This CDR3 is CASRDRDTEAFF. The CDR3 bases are TGTGCCAGTAGAGACAGGGACACTGAAGCTTTCTTT.

The rearrangement joins TRBV4-2 to TRBJ2-7; D is perhaps TRBD1 or TRBD2 (5 bases each). The CDR3 sequence is 13 residues long. V shed 4 bases and J shed 6 bases, with 13 bases lying between them. CDR1 is LGHNA and CDR2 is YNFKEQ in the germline V gene. CDR3 bases: TGTGCCAGCAGCCTGGGACGAAAGTCCGAGCAGTACTTC. It is translated as CASSLGRKSEQYF.

Notes on this clone: This may be a read error, as it is one base from a much larger clone. V is TRBV7-3 and J is TRBJ2-1, with D unclear. CDR1 SGHTA and CDR2 FQGTGA come from the germline V gene. This CDR3 region has 13 residues. Trimming stripped 7 bases from V and 6 bases from J, with 13 bases between. CDR3 sequence reads: CASNLGLGNEQFF. The CDR3 DNA is TGTGCCAGCAACCTAGGTCTGGGCAATGAGCAGTTCTTC.

The V gene is TRBV28, the J gene TRBJ2-7; tentative D call: TRBD2 (7 bases). V was clipped by 2 bases and J by 6 bases, with 14 bases between them. CDR1 and CDR2 (germline): MDHEN, SYDVKM. The CDR3 contains 14 residues. The CDR3 DNA reads TGTGCCAGCAGTTTAAGAGGGGGGGCCGGCGAGCAGTACTTC. Translated, it gives CASSLRGGAGEQYF.

The V and J genes are TRBV12-5 and TRBJ1-5, with 8 bases that match TRBD1. After removal of 1 base from V and 7 bases from J, the junction contained 12 bases not matched to a gene. The length of the CDR3 is 17 residues. CDR1 and CDR2 (germline): LGHNT, FRNRAP. The DNA for the CDR3 is TGTGCTAGTGGTTTGGCAGGGGGCGAAAGGGGGAGCCAGCCCCAGCATTTT. Translation: CASGLAGGERGSQPQHF.

This clone has a count of ten or more. This chain links TRBV19 with TRBJ1-5; a possible D gene is TRBD1 (5 bases). The CDR3 runs 16 residues. With 6 bases removed from V and 1 base from J, the gap between germline ends came to 16 bases. Germline V gene data show CDR1 as LNHDA and CDR2 as SQIVND (reference sequence). The chain's CDR3 is CASSPTGTLSNQPQHF. CDR3 sequence (DNA): TGTGCCAGTAGCCCTACTGGGACGTTGAGCAATCAGCCCCAGCATTTT.

The chain combines TRBV6-1 with TRBJ1-1, with a tentative D call TRBD1 (6 bases). CDR3 size: 14 residues. CDR1 MNHNS and CDR2 SASEGT come from the germline V gene. The V and J ends lost 6 bases and 5 bases respectively, with 16 bases between them. The chain's CDR3 is CASSQDSERTEAFF. The CDR3 DNA follows: TGTGCCAGCAGCCAGGACAGCGAGCGGACTGAAGCTTTCTTT.

The rearrangement joins TRBV7-9 to TRBJ2-5; a possible D gene is TRBD1 (5 bases). The ends were cut back, 7 bases at V and 5 bases at J, with 26 bases in the middle. CDR3 size: 17 residues. Germline V lookup: CDR1 SEHNR, CDR2 FQNEAQ (reference sequence). The DNA of the CDR3 is TGTGCCAGCAACTCGAGAATAAGAGGCCAGGGCCTTGAGACCCAGTACTTC. Translated, it gives CASNSRIRGQGLETQYF.

This clone was recorded a few times. This rearrangement joins TRBV19 to TRBJ2-2; D not certain. Germline CDR1 is LNHDA and CDR2 is SQIVND (reference sequence). With 6 bases removed from V and 2 bases from J, the gap between germline ends came to 10 bases. The CDR3 extends over 14 amino acids. The chain's CDR3 is CASRQTVNTGELFF. The CDR3 DNA reads TGTGCCAGTAGACAGACGGTTAACACCGGGGAGCTGTTTTTT. The variable domain in full, completed from reference TRBV19 and TRBJ2-2, reads DGGITQSPKYLFRKEGQNVTLSCEQNLNHDAMYWYRQDPGQGLRLIYYSQIVNDFQKGDIAEGYSVSREKKESFPLTVTSAQKNPTAFYLCASRQTVNTGELFFGEGSRLTVL.

The chain has TRBV14 and TRBJ2-3; the D gene is possibly TRBD2 (5 bases). Germline CDR1 SGHDN, CDR2 FVKESK. The CDR3 loop spans 16 amino acids. The V end lost 4 bases, the J end lost 0 bases, and 14 bases lay between the germline ends. CDR3 sequence: CASSPLDSTSTDTQYF. CDR3 nucleotide sequence: TGTGCCAGCAGCCCCCTGGACTCTACTAGCACAGATACGCAGTATTTT. The entire variable domain, with the rest obtained from reference TRBV14 and TRBJ2-3, is as follows: EAGVTQFPSHSVIEKGQTVTLRCDPISGHDNLYWYRRVMGKEIKFLLHFVKESKQDESGMPNNRFLAERTGGTYSTLKVQPAELEDSGVYFCASSPLDSTSTDTQYFGPGTRLTVL.

This chain links TRBV7-9 with TRBJ2-7, with 7 bases matching TRBD2. CDR1 and CDR2 from the germline V gene are SEHNR and FQNEAQ (reference sequence). The CDR3 loop spans 15 amino acids. V was pared by 5 bases and J by 3 bases, with 10 bases of the junction left unmatched. The chain's CDR3 is CASSPMGGQGYEQYF. As DNA, the CDR3 is TGTGCCAGCAGCCCGATGGGAGGGCAAGGCTACGAGCAGTACTTC.

This clone was recorded only once. The chain joins TRBV11-3 to TRBJ2-7; D ambiguous. The CDR3 runs 13 residues. CDR1 and CDR2 (germline): SGHNT, YENEEA. V was trimmed by 0 bases and J by 3 bases, leaving 6 bases between them. For the CDR3, the DNA is TGTGCCAGCAGCTTAGATGACAACTACGAGCAGTACTTC. Protein: CASSLDDNYEQYF. Filled out from reference TRBV11-3 and TRBJ2-7, the complete variable domain reads EAGVVQSPRYKIIEKKQPVAFWCNPISGHNTLYWYLQNLGQGPELLIRYENEEAVDDSQLPKDRFSAERLKGVDSTLKIQPAELGDSAVYLCASSLDDNYEQYFGPGTRLTVT.

The chain joins TRBV5-3 to TRBJ1-2; D unresolved. TRBV5-3 is known as an ORF, though its function is uncertain. The CDR3 spans 14 residues. V dropped 0 bases and J dropped 7 bases, with 13 bases sitting between them. For the CDR3, the DNA is TGTGCCAGAAGCTTGGGACCGCGACGGTGTGGCTACACCTTC. Translation gives CARSLGPRRCGYTF.

About this clone: This likely traces to a read error, being one base from a far larger clone. The CDR3 sequence: CASRTSWGEQEIQYF. CDR3 nucleotide sequence: TGTGCCAGCAGAACCTCCTGGGGAGAACAAGAGATCCAGTACTTC. This chain uses TRBV28 with TRBJ2-5; D might be TRBD2 (5 bases). The CDR3 totals 15 residues. The germline V gene encodes CDR1 MDHEN and CDR2 SYDVKM.

This clone was counted a few times. The chain recombines TRBV30 with TRBJ2-1, with 12 bases identical to TRBD2. V shed 1 base, J shed 4 bases, and the junction held 2 bases outside the gene matches. Germline lookup yields CDR1 GTSNPN and CDR2 SVGIG (reference sequence). This CDR3 region has 15 residues. The CDR3 DNA reads as TGTGCCTGGAGTGCCCTAGCGGGAGGGTACAATGAGCAGTTCTTC. Translation gives CAWSALAGGYNEQFF.

The chain couples TRBV7-7 to TRBJ2-5, with D possibly matching TRBD2 (7 bases). The ends were cut back, 5 bases at V and 0 bases at J, with 16 bases in the middle. The CDR3 runs to 16 residues. CDR1 and CDR2 from the germline V gene are SSHAT and FNYEAQ (reference sequence). The CDR3 DNA is TGTGCCAGCAGCCGGGGGGTTGGACAGAACCAAGAGACCCAGTACTTC. Its protein is CASSRGVGQNQETQYF.